This T cell receptor (beta chain) was found in a study of cytomegalovirus exposure and HLA in healthy donors. With 60 Vbeta and 13 Jbeta primers, the PCR was carried out. Produced via immunoSEQ multiplex PCR; TCRdb's table is partial and in-frame only. The data show about 190,000 clones, with approximately 77% seen just once and roughly 3.2% held by the top ten. This clone occurred a few times. Antigen unknown. Regarding the study as a whole: In a later analysis, HLA-associated beta chains showed higher expansion and lower generation probabilities than comparable chains.

The CDR3 covers 13 residues. Per the germline V gene, CDR1 is SGHDT and CDR2 is YYEEEE. V lost 1 base, J lost 1 base, and 3 bases lay in between. The source of this sequence is a man in his forties or fifties in good health and CMV-seropositive. The sample was PBMCs. The chain links TRBV5-6 to TRBJ1-3, with D unclear. Written as DNA, the CDR3 is TGTGCCAGCAGCTTGCCATCTGGAAACACCATATATTTT. It encodes CASSLPSGNTIYF.